This TCR beta chain comes out of a study of blood T cell repertoires in COVID-19. Overall study: Samples of COVID-19 (acute and convalescent) were obtained from the United States, Italy and Spain. PBMCs, B-cell-depleted T cells, or T cells provided the cDNA or gDNA that made up the material.

Per germline, CDR1 MNHEY and CDR2 SMNVEV (reference sequence). This CDR3 has 14 residues. J gave up 3 bases and V 6 bases, and 7 bases lay outside the gene matches. In the authors' methods: Reference gene primer amplification in the assay estimated nucleated cell counts. Sequencing used immunoSEQ multiplex PCR; TCRdb keeps in-frame clones, though not all of them. The DNA was the basis for D and trimming; V, J and clone size are from that table. The table lists about 220,000 clones, 85% of them singletons, with around 2.9% in the top ten. The chain is built from TRBV27 and TRBJ1-2; the match to TRBD1 covers 7 bases. What was sequenced was peripheral blood. The clonotype was recovered from a man aged 50 to 60 who had recovered from COVID-19. The CDR3 nucleotides read TGTGCCAGCAGGACCCAGGGGGTATACTATGGCTACACCTTC. Residues: CASRTQGVYYGYTF.